This T cell receptor beta chain was captured by sequencing in a study of radiotherapy plus CTLA-4 blockade in lung cancer. The CDR3 is 13 residues long. V lost 6 bases, J lost 6 bases, and 6 bases stayed unmatched. The germline gives CDR1 MDHEN, CDR2 SYDVKM. Clones were read by immunoSEQ multiplex PCR, and TCRdb kept only the in-frame ones, dropping some. This table holds roughly 75,000 clones, under 90% found once. V and J are TRBV28 and TRBJ2-3; 7 positions agree with TRBD1. The clonotype comes from a human donor with non-small cell lung cancer who had stable disease on radiotherapy plus ipilimumab. The sequences come from peripheral blood, collected from a patient treated with radiotherapy plus ipilimumab. For the CDR3, the DNA is TGTGCCAGCAGGAGTCAGGGGGTCGATACGCAGTATTTT. Translation gives CASRSQGVDTQYF.